A selection of T cell receptor beta chains follows, all from one sample in a study of shared clonotypes between healthy human individuals. The table came from immunoSEQ multiplex PCR; TCRdb's copy has only in-frame clones and leaves some out. The sample carries around 2.1 million clones, approximately 96% recorded once. Material for sequencing was naive CD4+ T cells sorted from blood. These TCRs come from a young man in good health. CDR3s include the opening cysteine and the closing phenylalanine or tryptophan. The order of the fields is J gene, D gene, V gene, clone size, CDR3 DNA, CDR3 protein. The D gene is left open where the match is weak. The size of a clone is reported for some rows only, either as once, few or many, or as a class for expanded clones.

>TRBJ1-5|-|TRBV6-6|-
TGTGCCAGCACCCACGAAGGTAGGGGCAATCAGCCCCAGCATTTT
CASTHEGRGNQPQHF
>TRBJ2-1|TRBD1|TRBV19|-
TGTGCCAGTACCTACGGGACAGGGTCTTACAATGAGCAGTTCTTC
CASTYGTGSYNEQFF
>TRBJ1-3|-|TRBV10-3|-
TGTGCCATCAGTGGGGGCGGGCTCGGTGGAAACACCATATATTTT
CAISGGGLGGNTIYF
>TRBJ2-3|TRBD2|TRBV5-1|-
TGCGCCAGCAGCTTGGGACAGCAGGCAGCGGGGGGTACGCAGTATTTT
CASSLGQQAAGGTQYF
>TRBJ2-3|-|TRBV11-3|-
TGTGCCAGCAGCTTAGATCGGGGCGATTTGGCAGATACGCAGTATTTT
CASSLDRGDLADTQYF
>TRBJ2-7|-|TRBV5-1|-
TGCGCCAGCAGCTTGGCGCGGCTAGACTCCTACGAGCAGTACTTC
CASSLARLDSYEQYF
>TRBJ1-6|-|TRBV25-1|few
TGTGCCAGCAGCCTTAGCGGGATTTCACCCCTCCACTTT
CASSLSGISPLHF
>TRBJ2-2|TRBD1|TRBV6-5|-
TGTGCCAGCAGTACTCGACAGGGGCACACCGGGGAGCTGTTTTTT
CASSTRQGHTGELFF
>TRBJ2-1|TRBD2|TRBV5-1|-
TGCGCCAGCAGCGAGACTAGCTCCCCCTACAATGAGCAGTTCTTC
CASSETSSPYNEQFF
>TRBJ1-5|TRBD1|TRBV5-8|-
TGTGCCAGCAGCCCTGGGGACAGGGGGAATCAGCCCCAGCATTTT
CASSPGDRGNQPQHF
>TRBJ1-4|-|TRBV14|-
TGTGCCAGCAGCCAAGTTCAGGGAAAACTGTTTTTT
CASSQVQGKLFF
>TRBJ1-6|-|TRBV9|-
TGTGCCAGCAGCACCTCCCAAGCGCGGGGGGCCTTAGTAAGCTCCTATAATTCACCCCTCCACTTT
CASSTSQARGALVSSYNSPLHF
>TRBJ2-2|-|TRBV10-3|few
TGTGCCATCAGTGAGTCAGAGGAGCCGCCCGGGTGGGCCGGGGAGCTGTTTTTT
CAISESEEPPGWAGELFF
>TRBJ1-4|TRBD1|TRBV7-2|-
TGTGCCAGCAGCTTACGGGGCAGGGGGGGCGAAAAACTGCTTTTT
CASSLRGRGGEKLLF
>TRBJ1-2|TRBD1|TRBV19|-
TGTGCCAGTATGCCGGGACAGGGGAACTATGGCTACACCTTC
CASMPGQGNYGYTF
>TRBJ1-3|-|TRBV6-6|-
TGTGCCAGCAGGGCAGGGTCAAGAAACACCATATATTTT
CASRAGSRNTIYF
>TRBJ2-2|-|TRBV5-1|-
TGCGCCAGCAGCTTGTCGCGGTGGGACCGAACGAACACCGGGGAGCTGTTTTTT
CASSLSRWDRTNTGELFF
>TRBJ1-2|TRBD1|TRBV29-1|-
TGCAGCGTTAAAAGGACCGGGACAGGGAATTATGGCTACACCTTC
CSVKRTGTGNYGYTF
>TRBJ2-1|TRBD2|TRBV11-3|-
TGTGCCAGCAGCTTAGGGCGGGGGGAAGATGAGCAGTTCTTC
CASSLGRGEDEQFF
>TRBJ2-1|TRBD1|TRBV5-4|-
TGTGCCAGCAGCTTTGGACAGGGGAATGCCAATGAGCAGTTCTTC
CASSFGQGNANEQFF
>TRBJ1-5|-|TRBV19|once
TGTGCCAGTAGTATAGACCTTTGGGCCGAGACCCGCAATCAGCCCCAGCATTTT
CASSIDLWAETRNQPQHF
>TRBJ2-7|-|TRBV27|-
TGTGCCAGCAGTCTGGACGTCGGGCGTTCCTACGAGCAGTACTTC
CASSLDVGRSYEQYF
>TRBJ1-1|TRBD1|TRBV9|-
TGTGCCAGCAGCGTCGGGACAGACCTCAACACTGAAGCTTTCTTT
CASSVGTDLNTEAFF
>TRBJ2-3|TRBD2|TRBV29-1|-
TGCAGCGTTGAAAAGGCTAGCGGGAGGGATACGCAGTATTTT
CSVEKASGRDTQYF
>TRBJ1-1|TRBD1|TRBV10-3|-
TGTGCCATCAGTGATTCGGGACAGATGAACACTGAAGCTTTCTTT
CAISDSGQMNTEAFF
>TRBJ1-4|TRBD1|TRBV19|-
TGTGCCAGTAGTATAGATTCGGACAGGGATCAAGAAAAACTGTTTTTT
CASSIDSDRDQEKLFF
>TRBJ2-6|-|TRBV7-2|-
TGTGCCCGCAGTATACAGGGGACTAGCTCTGGGGCCAACGTCCTGACTTTC
CARSIQGTSSGANVLTF